The TCR beta chain described here comes from a study of cytomegalovirus exposure and HLA in healthy donors. Study-wide points: A list of 164 TCR beta chains associated with cytomegalovirus was given.

The donors were members of the validation cohort, which comprised 120 subjects and was separate from the first cohort of around 700 subjects. Remarks on this clone: Its antigen remains unidentified.

Repertoires were generated with immunoSEQ multiplex PCR, while TCRdb's copy carries only in-frame clones and drops some. Altogether about 240,000 clones are present, 75% to 90% being singletons, with the ten largest covering 0.95% to 1.5%. Germline CDR1 is SGHVS and CDR2 is FNYEAQ. J gave up 2 bases and V 1 base, and 4 bases lay outside the gene matches. The CDR3 spans 15 residues. This chain connects TRBV7-6 to TRBJ2-7, with TRBD1 matching 8 bases. This sequence was found in a woman under 40 in good health and CMV-seropositive. The sample taken for sequencing was PBMCs. Here the CDR3 DNA reads TGTGCCAGCAGCTTAGAGGACAGGGAGACCTACGAGCAGTACTTC. Translation gives CASSLEDRETYEQYF.